The 8 T cell receptor beta chains in this list originate from one sample, sequenced in a study of cytomegalovirus exposure and HLA in healthy donors. 60 Vbeta and 13 Jbeta primers were used in PCR. Measured with immunoSEQ multiplex PCR; TCRdb has only the in-frame clones, and not every one. The table has approximately 120,000 clones, 70% to 80% seen once. The sample taken for sequencing was PBMCs. The receptors come from a man aged 35 to 55 in good health and CMV-seronegative.

The chain employs TRBV12-5 and TRBJ2-5, with 10 bases lining up with TRBD2. The ends lost 7 bases at V and 5 bases at J; junction bases unmatched: 13. Per the germline V gene, CDR1 is LGHNT and CDR2 is FRNRAP. This CDR3 is built from 16 residues. CDR3 coding DNA: TGTGCTAGTGCTTATACAGCGGGGGGGCCTACGGAGACCCAGTACTTC. Translating gives CASAYTAGGPTETQYF.

This clone was counted a single time. The chain carries TRBV4-3 and TRBJ1-1; possibly TRBD1 for D (5 bases). V lost 0 bases to trimming and J lost 1 base, with 9 bases between them. The germline V gene encodes CDR1 LGHNA and CDR2 YSLEER. The CDR3 loop spans 15 amino acids. CDR3 sequence: CASSQDSTANTEAFF. CDR3 coding DNA: TGCGCCAGCAGCCAAGATTCGACAGCGAACACTGAAGCTTTCTTT.

This CDR3 is CASSMENYGYTF. In DNA form, the CDR3 reads TGTGCCAGTAGTATGGAGAACTATGGCTACACCTTC. The chain has TRBV19 and TRBJ1-2, with D unclear. This CDR3 has 12 amino acids. V was trimmed by 3 bases and J by 2 bases, leaving 4 bases between them. Germline V gives CDR1 LNHDA, CDR2 SQIVND (reference sequence).

The chain carries TRBV5-6 and TRBJ2-3; tentative D call: TRBD2 (6 bases). V lost 0 bases, J lost 0 bases, and 17 bases lay in between. The CDR3 runs 18 residues. Germline CDR1 is SGHDT and CDR2 is YYEEEE. The CDR3 nucleotides read TGTGCCAGCAGCTTGGTTGGAGGGATTCCTGATAGCACAGATACGCAGTATTTT. Its translation is CASSLVGGIPDSTDTQYF.

The gene calls are TRBV5-4 and TRBJ2-2; perhaps TRBD2 as D (7 bases). Deletions cut 4 bases from V and 1 base from J, with 17 bases between. Germline loops: CDR1 SGHNT, CDR2 YYREEE (reference sequence). There are 17 residues in the CDR3. CDR3 in amino acids: CASSGGARRGNTGELFF. For the CDR3, the DNA is TGTGCCAGCAGCGGGGGGGCGAGGCGGGGGAACACCGGGGAGCTGTTTTTT.

The chain employs TRBV30 and TRBJ1-1; D is unresolved. Germline assignment: CDR1 GTSNPN and CDR2 SVGIG (reference sequence). Trimming pared 4 bases from V and 1 base from J, leaving 10 bases between. The CDR3 runs 13 residues. The CDR3 sequence: CAWKSERNTEAFF. DNA for the CDR3: TGTGCCTGGAAGAGTGAACGGAACACTGAAGCTTTCTTT.

This clone was counted once. At one end, the junction sequence differs from germline, possibly due to a read error. The chain has TRBV7-8 and TRBJ1-3; perhaps TRBD1 as D (5 bases). Germline V gene lookup returns CDR1 SGHVS and CDR2 FQNEAQ. The CDR3 contains 16 residues. The CDR3 protein is CASSLGTPAGGSTIYF. DNA for the CDR3: TGTGCCAGCAGCTTAGGGACGCCTGCCGGGGGAAGCACCATATATTTT. The variable domain in full, completed from reference TRBV7-8 and TRBJ1-3, reads GAGVSQSPRYKVAKRGQDVALRCDPISGHVSLFWYQQALGQGPEFLTYFQNEAQLDKSGLPSDRFFAERPEGSVSTLKIQRTQQEDSAVYLCASSLGTPAGGSTIYFGEGSWLTVV.

This rearrangement joins TRBV28 to TRBJ1-5; 10 positions match TRBD1. Trimming took 5 bases from V and 3 from J; bases not matched to a gene: 7. The CDR3 has 16 residues. From germline, CDR1 is MDHEN and CDR2 SYDVKM. The CDR3 DNA reads as TGTGCCAGCAGTAATGACGGGACAGGGGTCAATCAGCCCCAGCATTTT. It translates to CASSNDGTGVNQPQHF.